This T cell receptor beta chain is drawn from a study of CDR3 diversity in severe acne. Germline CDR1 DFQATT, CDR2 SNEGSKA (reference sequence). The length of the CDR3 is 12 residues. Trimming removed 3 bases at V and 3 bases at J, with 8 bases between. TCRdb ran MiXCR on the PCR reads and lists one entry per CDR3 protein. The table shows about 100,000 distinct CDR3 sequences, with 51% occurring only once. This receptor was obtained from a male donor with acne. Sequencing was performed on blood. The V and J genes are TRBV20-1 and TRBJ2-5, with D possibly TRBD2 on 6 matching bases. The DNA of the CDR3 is TGCAGTGCTAGCGGGAGAAAAGAGACCCAGTACTTC. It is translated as CSASGRKETQYF.